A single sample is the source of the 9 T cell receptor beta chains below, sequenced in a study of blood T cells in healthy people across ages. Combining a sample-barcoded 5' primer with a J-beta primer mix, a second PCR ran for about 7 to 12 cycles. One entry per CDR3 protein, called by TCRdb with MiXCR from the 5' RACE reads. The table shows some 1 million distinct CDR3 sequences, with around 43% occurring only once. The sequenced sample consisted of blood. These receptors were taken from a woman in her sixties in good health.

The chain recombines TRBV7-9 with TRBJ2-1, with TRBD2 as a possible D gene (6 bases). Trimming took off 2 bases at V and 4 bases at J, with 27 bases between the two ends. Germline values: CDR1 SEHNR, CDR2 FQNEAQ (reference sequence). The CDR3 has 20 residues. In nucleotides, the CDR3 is TGTGCCAGCAGCTTACCCCACACGGGTCGTGGGACTTCCAAATACAATGAGCAGTTCTTC. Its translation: CASSLPHTGRGTSKYNEQFF.

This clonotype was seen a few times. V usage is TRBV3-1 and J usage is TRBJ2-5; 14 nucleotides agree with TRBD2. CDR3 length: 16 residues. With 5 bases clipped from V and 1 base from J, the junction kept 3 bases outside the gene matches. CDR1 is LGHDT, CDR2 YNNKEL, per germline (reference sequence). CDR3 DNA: TGTGCCAGCAGCGGGACTAGCGGGAGTCCCCAAGAGACCCAGTACTTC. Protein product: CASSGTSGSPQETQYF.

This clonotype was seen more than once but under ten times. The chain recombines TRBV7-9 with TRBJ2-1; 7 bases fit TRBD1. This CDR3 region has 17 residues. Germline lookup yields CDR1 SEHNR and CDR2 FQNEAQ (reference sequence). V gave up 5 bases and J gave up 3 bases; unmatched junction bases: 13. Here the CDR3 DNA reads TGTGCCAGCAGCGACGCCAGGGGACAGAGTATCTACAATGAGCAGTTCTTC. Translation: CASSDARGQSIYNEQFF.

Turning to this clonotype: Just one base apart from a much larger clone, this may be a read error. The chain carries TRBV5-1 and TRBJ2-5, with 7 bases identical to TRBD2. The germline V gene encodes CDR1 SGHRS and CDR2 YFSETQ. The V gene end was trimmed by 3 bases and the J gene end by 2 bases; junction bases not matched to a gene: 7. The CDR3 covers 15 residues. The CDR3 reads CASSWASGRQETQYF. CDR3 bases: TGCGCCAGCAGCTGGGCTAGCGGTCGGCAAGAGACCCAGTACTTC. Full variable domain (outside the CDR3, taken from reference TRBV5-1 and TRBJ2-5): KAGVTQTPRYLIKTRGQQVTLSCSPISGHRSVSWYQQTPGQGLQFLFEYFSETQRNKGNFPGRFSGRQFSNSRSEMNVSTLELGDSALYLCASSWASGRQETQYFGPGTRLLVL.

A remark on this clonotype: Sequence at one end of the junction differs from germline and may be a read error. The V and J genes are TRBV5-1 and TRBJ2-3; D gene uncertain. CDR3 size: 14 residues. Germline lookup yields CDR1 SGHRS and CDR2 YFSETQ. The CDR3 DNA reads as TGCGCCAGCAGCTTGGGCTTTATCACAGATATGCAGTATTTT. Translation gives CASSLGFITDMQYF. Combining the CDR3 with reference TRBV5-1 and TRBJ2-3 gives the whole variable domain KAGVTQTPRYLIKTRGQQVTLSCSPISGHRSVSWYQQTPGQGLQFLFEYFSETQRNKGNFPGRFSGRQFSNSRSEMNVSTLELGDSALYLCASSLGFITDMQYFGPGTRLTVL.

Here the CDR3 reads CASSPLHTRTDKQETQYF. The CDR3 region has the DNA TGTGCCAGCAGTCCCCTCCACACTCGGACGGATAAACAAGAGACCCAGTACTTC. The chain carries TRBV28 and TRBJ2-5; D call uncertain. V shed 5 bases and J shed 2 bases, with 24 bases lying between them. The CDR3 totals 18 residues. Germline CDR1 is MDHEN and CDR2 is SYDVKM. Complete variable domain (other parts from reference TRBV28 and TRBJ2-5): DVKVTQSSRYLVKRTGEKVFLECVQDMDHENMFWYRQDPGLGLRLIYFSYDVKMKEKGDIPEGYSVSREKKERFSLILESASTNQTSMYLCASSPLHTRTDKQETQYFGPGTRLLVL.

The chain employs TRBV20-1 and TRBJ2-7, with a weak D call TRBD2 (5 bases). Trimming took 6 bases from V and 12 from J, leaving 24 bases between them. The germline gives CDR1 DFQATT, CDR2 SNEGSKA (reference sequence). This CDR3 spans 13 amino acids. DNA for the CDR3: TGCAGTGCGCACAAACGGGGAGCGGCGGTTAGGTACTTC. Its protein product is CSAHKRGAAVRYF.

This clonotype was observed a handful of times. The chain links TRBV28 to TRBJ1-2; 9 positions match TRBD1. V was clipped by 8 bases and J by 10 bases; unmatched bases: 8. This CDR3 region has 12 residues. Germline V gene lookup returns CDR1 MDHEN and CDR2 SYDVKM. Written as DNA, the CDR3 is TGTGCCAGCCAAATGACAGGGGGAGACTACACCTTC. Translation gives CASQMTGGDYTF.

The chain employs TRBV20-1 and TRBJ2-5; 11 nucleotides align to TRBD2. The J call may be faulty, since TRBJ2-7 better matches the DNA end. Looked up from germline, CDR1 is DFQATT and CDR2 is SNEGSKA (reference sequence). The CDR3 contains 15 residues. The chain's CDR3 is CSANPGTSGWNEQYF. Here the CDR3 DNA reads TGCAGTGCTAACCCCGGGACTAGCGGATGGAACGAGCAGTACTTC.